These 19 T cell receptor beta chains were all obtained from the same sample, sequenced in a study of cytomegalovirus exposure and HLA in healthy donors. Vbeta (60) and Jbeta (13) primers were used in the PCR. The repertoire was sequenced with immunoSEQ multiplex PCR; TCRdb's copy has only in-frame clones and lacks some. The data show about 240,000 clones, with approximately 85% seen just once and about 0.22% held by the top ten. The sample taken for sequencing was PBMCs. These receptors were taken from a girl between 2 and 10 years old in good health and CMV-seronegative.

The V call is TRBV13, the J call TRBJ1-6; D remains ambiguous. The CDR3 is 15 amino acids. Trimming took 5 bases from V and 10 from J, leaving 18 bases between them. Germline V gene lookup returns CDR1 PRHDT and CDR2 FYEKMQ (reference sequence). CDR3 nucleotides: TGTGCCAGCAGCCTACGGCCCTTCCCGGAGTCACCCCTCCACTTT. Amino acid sequence: CASSLRPFPESPLHF.

This clone was picked up one time. The V and J genes are TRBV7-2 and TRBJ2-7, with 8 bases matching TRBD1. Trimming removed 4 bases from V and 2 bases from J; junction bases left unmatched: 4. In germline, CDR1 is SGHTA, CDR2 FQGNSA. This CDR3 spans 14 amino acids. The CDR3 loop reads CASSSAGQAYEQYF. The CDR3 DNA sequence: TGTGCCAGCAGCTCGGCGGGACAGGCCTACGAGCAGTACTTC.

The chain uses TRBV9 and TRBJ2-7; 8 bases align to TRBD1. V dropped 3 bases and J dropped 6; count of bases not matched to a gene: 8. This CDR3 has 14 amino acids. Germline CDR1 and CDR2: SGDLS and YYNGEE. CDR3 DNA sequence: TGTGCCAGCAGCGCCCGGGACAGGTCGGGCGAGCAGTACTTC. Its protein product is CASSARDRSGEQYF.

V and J are TRBV30 and TRBJ1-2; D gene unclear. The CDR3 is 15 amino acids. Trimming stripped 3 bases from V and 6 bases from J, with 20 bases between. Looked up from germline, CDR1 is GTSNPN and CDR2 is SVGIG (reference sequence). CDR3 bases: TGTGCCTGGAGCCATCAGGACGGGAGATTTAATGGCTACACCTTC. Translating it yields CAWSHQDGRFNGYTF.

This chain joins TRBV4-1 and TRBJ2-3, with 7 positions matching TRBD2. The CDR3 runs 15 residues. Germline CDR1 and CDR2: MGHRA and YSYEKL. Unmatched junction bases numbered 5, after V lost 1 base and J lost 4 bases. The CDR3 spells CASSQGRLAADTQYF. CDR3 nucleotides: TGCGCCAGCAGCCAAGGACGACTAGCCGCAGATACGCAGTATTTT.

The CDR3 spells CASSLVPGGQIHEQFF. CDR3 nucleotides: TGCGCCAGCAGCTTGGTTCCGGGGGGCCAGATCCATGAGCAGTTCTTC. This chain connects TRBV5-1 to TRBJ2-1; TRBD2 might be the D (7 bases). Trimming pared 0 bases from V and 8 bases from J, leaving 18 bases between. The germline V gene encodes CDR1 SGHRS and CDR2 YFSETQ. This CDR3 has 16 amino acids. The full variable domain, with the rest looked up from reference TRBV5-1 and TRBJ2-1, is KAGVTQTPRYLIKTRGQQVTLSCSPISGHRSVSWYQQTPGQGLQFLFEYFSETQRNKGNFPGRFSGRQFSNSRSEMNVSTLELGDSALYLCASSLVPGGQIHEQFFGPGTRLTVL.

J is TRBJ1-2 and V is TRBV9, with 8 positions matching TRBD1. CDR1 and CDR2 (germline): SGDLS, YYNGEE. This CDR3 has 13 amino acids. V was pared by 4 bases and J by 4 bases, with 3 bases of the junction left unmatched. CDR3 in amino acids: CASSRDRPYGYTF. In DNA form, the CDR3 reads TGTGCCAGCAGCCGGGACAGGCCCTATGGCTACACCTTC.

The chain employs TRBV27 and TRBJ2-5; weak D call: TRBD1 (5 bases). Germline CDR1 is MNHEY and CDR2 is SMNVEV (reference sequence). This CDR3 contains 15 residues. V lost 8 bases and J 0 bases, leaving 16 bases between the germline ends. CDR3 sequence (DNA): TGTGCCAGCCAGGGTATATACGGGTACCAAGAGACCCAGTACTTC. Protein sequence: CASQGIYGYQETQYF.

This rearrangement joins TRBV6-1 to TRBJ2-1, with D tentatively TRBD1 (6 bases). The CDR3 loop spans 16 amino acids. Trimming took off 1 base at V and 3 bases at J, with 13 bases between the two ends. Germline loops: CDR1 MNHNS, CDR2 SASEGT. The CDR3 region has the DNA TGTGCCAGCAGTGAAGGGGCAGGGGCCTACTACAATGAGCAGTTCTTC. Protein sequence: CASSEGAGAYYNEQFF.

V is TRBV12-5 and J is TRBJ1-4, with no clear D. Between the trimmed V and J ends, which lost 4 bases and 8 bases, there was a span of 23 bases. Looked up from germline, CDR1 is LGHNT and CDR2 is FRNRAP. The CDR3 has 17 amino acids. The CDR3 spells CASGSRALPWHKEKLFF. As DNA, the CDR3 is TGTGCTAGTGGTTCGAGGGCCTTGCCCTGGCATAAGGAAAAACTGTTTTTT. Combining the CDR3 with reference TRBV12-5 and TRBJ1-4 gives the whole variable domain DARVTQTPRHKVTEMGQEVTMRCQPILGHNTVFWYRQTMMQGLELLAYFRNRAPLDDSGMPKDRFSAEMPDATLATLKIQPSEPRDSAVYFCASGSRALPWHKEKLFFGSGTQLSVL.

The CDR3 region is CASSPAEQVSYEQYF. CDR3 sequence (DNA): TGCGCCAGCAGCCCCGCTGAACAGGTCTCCTACGAGCAGTACTTC. V and J are TRBV5-1 and TRBJ2-7, with D possibly TRBD1 on 5 matching bases. Trimming pared 4 bases from V and 0 bases from J, leaving 14 bases between. The CDR3 has 15 residues. In germline, CDR1 is SGHRS, CDR2 YFSETQ. Full variable domain (remainder filled in from reference TRBV5-1 and TRBJ2-7): KAGVTQTPRYLIKTRGQQVTLSCSPISGHRSVSWYQQTPGQGLQFLFEYFSETQRNKGNFPGRFSGRQFSNSRSEMNVSTLELGDSALYLCASSPAEQVSYEQYFGPGTRLTVT.

Note on this clone: The junction differs from germline at one of its ends, possibly a read error. This sequence joins TRBV18 and TRBJ1-2, with 9 positions matching TRBD1. The CDR3 totals 15 residues. CDR1 KGHSH and CDR2 LQKENI come from the germline V gene. The CDR3 region is CASSPQGAPTYGYTF. The CDR3 nucleotides read TGTGCCAGCTCTCCACAGGGGGCACCCACCTATGGCTACACCTTC.

V gene TRBV10-3 combines with J gene TRBJ2-7; a weak D match, TRBD1 (7 bases). V lost 4 bases and J 3 bases, leaving 10 bases between the germline ends. The CDR3 runs 13 residues. Germline-derived CDR1 and CDR2 are ENHRY and SYGVKD. Here the CDR3 DNA reads TGTGCCATCAGTGGCCAGGGGGGCTACGAGCAGTACTTC. It encodes CAISGQGGYEQYF.

This chain links TRBV7-9 with TRBJ1-1; no definite D call. V was shortened by 6 bases and J by 5 bases, with 16 bases between the two germline ends. Germline V CDR1 and CDR2: SEHNR, FQNEAQ (reference sequence). CDR3 length equals 14 residues. CDR3: CASRSTGGQTEAFF. The CDR3 nucleotides are TGTGCCAGCAGGTCCACGGGAGGGCAGACTGAAGCTTTCTTT.

The genes are TRBV11-2 and TRBJ2-2, with 10 bases identical to TRBD2. Trimming removed 3 bases from V and 0 bases from J; junction bases left unmatched: 7. This CDR3 is built from 18 residues. CDR1 and CDR2 (germline): SGHAT, FQNNGV. The CDR3 nucleotides are TGTGCCAGCAGCTTTCCGGGACTAGCGCCCTCGAACACCGGGGAGCTGTTTTTT. Encoded protein: CASSFPGLAPSNTGELFF.

This chain connects TRBV7-8 to TRBJ1-1; no clear D gene. V lost 0 bases, J lost 1 base, and 6 bases lay in between. This CDR3 has 14 amino acids. CDR1 SGHVS and CDR2 FQNEAQ come from the germline V gene. The CDR3, as DNA: TGTGCCAGCAGCTTAGCGCCAGGGAACACTGAAGCTTTCTTT. Amino acids: CASSLAPGNTEAFF.

The J gene is TRBJ2-7, the V gene TRBV6-5, with TRBD1 as a possible D gene (6 bases). The germline V gene encodes CDR1 MNHEY and CDR2 SVGAGI. CDR3 length: 15 residues. The germline V and J ends were trimmed by 0 bases and 4 bases, with 13 bases remaining between them. The CDR3 loop reads CASSYSTGKGYEQYF. The CDR3 nucleotides read TGTGCCAGCAGTTACTCGACAGGAAAAGGGTACGAGCAGTACTTC.

The V call is TRBV2, the J call TRBJ1-1, with D perhaps matching TRBD1 (5 bases). The CDR3 sequence is 13 residues long. Germline V gene sequence: CDR1 SNHLY, CDR2 FYNNEI. V lost 4 bases and J 3 bases, leaving 9 bases between the germline ends. The CDR3 DNA follows: TGTGCCAGCAGTGCAGGGATCTACACTGAAGCTTTCTTT. This gives the protein CASSAGIYTEAFF.

This chain uses TRBV27 with TRBJ2-6; D is unresolved. The CDR3 consists of 15 residues. Germline-derived CDR1 and CDR2 are MNHEY and SMNVEV (reference sequence). Trimming removed 6 bases from V and 3 bases from J, with 12 bases in between. The CDR3: CASSSPSYGANVLTF. CDR3 coding DNA: TGTGCCAGCAGCTCACCGTCCTATGGGGCCAACGTCCTGACTTTC.